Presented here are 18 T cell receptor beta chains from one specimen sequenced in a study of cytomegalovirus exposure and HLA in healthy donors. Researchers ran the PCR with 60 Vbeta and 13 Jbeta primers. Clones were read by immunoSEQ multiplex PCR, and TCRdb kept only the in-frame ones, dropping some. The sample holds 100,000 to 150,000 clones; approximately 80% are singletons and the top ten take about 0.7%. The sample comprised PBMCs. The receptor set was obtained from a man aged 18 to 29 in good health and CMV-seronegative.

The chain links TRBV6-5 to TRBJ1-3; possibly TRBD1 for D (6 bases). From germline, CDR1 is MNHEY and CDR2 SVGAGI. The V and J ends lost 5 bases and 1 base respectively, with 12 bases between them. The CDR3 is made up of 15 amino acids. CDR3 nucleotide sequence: TGTGCCAGCAGTCCACGGACAGTTTCTGGAAACACCATATATTTT. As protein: CASSPRTVSGNTIYF.

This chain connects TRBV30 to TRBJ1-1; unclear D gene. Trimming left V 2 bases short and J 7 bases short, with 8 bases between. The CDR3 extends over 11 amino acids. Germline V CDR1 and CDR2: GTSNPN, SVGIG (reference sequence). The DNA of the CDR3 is TGTGCCTGGAGTTTAGCGTGTGAAGCTTTCTTT. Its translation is CAWSLACEAFF.

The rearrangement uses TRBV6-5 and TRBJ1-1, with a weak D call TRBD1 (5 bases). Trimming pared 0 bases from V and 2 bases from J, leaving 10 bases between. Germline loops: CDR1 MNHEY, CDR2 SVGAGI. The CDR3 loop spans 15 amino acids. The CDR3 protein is CASSYSSRANTEAFF. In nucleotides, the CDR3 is TGTGCCAGCAGTTACTCGAGCAGGGCCAACACTGAAGCTTTCTTT.

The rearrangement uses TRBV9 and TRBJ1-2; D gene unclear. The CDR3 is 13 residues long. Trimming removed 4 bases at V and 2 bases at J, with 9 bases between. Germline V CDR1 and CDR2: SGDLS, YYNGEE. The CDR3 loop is CASSRTGNYGYTF. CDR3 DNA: TGTGCCAGCAGCAGGACGGGGAACTATGGCTACACCTTC.

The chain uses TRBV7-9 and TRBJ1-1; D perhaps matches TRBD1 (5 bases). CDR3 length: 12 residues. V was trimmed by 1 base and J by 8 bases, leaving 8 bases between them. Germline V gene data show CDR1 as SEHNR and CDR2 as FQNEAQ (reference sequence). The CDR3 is CASSLGQPEAFF. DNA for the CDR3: TGTGCCAGCAGCTTAGGACAGCCAGAAGCTTTCTTT.

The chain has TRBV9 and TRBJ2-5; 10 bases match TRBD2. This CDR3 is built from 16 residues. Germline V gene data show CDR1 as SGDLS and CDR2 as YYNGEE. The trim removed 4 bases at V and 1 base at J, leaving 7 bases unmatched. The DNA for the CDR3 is TGTGCCAGCAGCCCAAAAATAGCGGGGGGCCAAGAGACCCAGTACTTC. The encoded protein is CASSPKIAGGQETQYF.

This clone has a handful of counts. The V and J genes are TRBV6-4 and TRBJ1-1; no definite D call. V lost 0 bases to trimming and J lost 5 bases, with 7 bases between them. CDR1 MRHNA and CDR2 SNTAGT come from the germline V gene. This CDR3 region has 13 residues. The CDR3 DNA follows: TGTGCCAGCAGTGACTCGGCGGAGACTGAAGCTTTCTTT. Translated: CASSDSAETEAFF.

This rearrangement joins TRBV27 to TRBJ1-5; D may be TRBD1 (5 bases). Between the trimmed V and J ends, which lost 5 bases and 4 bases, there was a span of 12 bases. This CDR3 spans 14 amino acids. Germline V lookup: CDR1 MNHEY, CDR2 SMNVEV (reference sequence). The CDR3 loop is CASSILDSNQPQHF. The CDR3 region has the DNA TGTGCCAGCAGTATACTCGACAGTAATCAGCCCCAGCATTTT.

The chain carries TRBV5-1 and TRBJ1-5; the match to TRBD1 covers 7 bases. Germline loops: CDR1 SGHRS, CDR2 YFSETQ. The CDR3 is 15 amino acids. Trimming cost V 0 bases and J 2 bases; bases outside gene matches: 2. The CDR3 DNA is TGCGCCAGCAGCTTGGCTGGACAGGGCAATCAGCCCCAGCATTTT. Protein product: CASSLAGQGNQPQHF.

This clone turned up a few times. The chain's CDR3 is CATSPTNQPQHF. CDR3 bases: TGTGCCACTTCACCTACCAATCAGCCCCAGCATTTT. The chain employs TRBV10-3 and TRBJ1-5; D unresolved. CDR3 length equals 12 residues. The V and J ends lost 10 bases and 3 bases respectively, with 10 bases between them. Germline V lookup: CDR1 ENHRY, CDR2 SYGVKD.

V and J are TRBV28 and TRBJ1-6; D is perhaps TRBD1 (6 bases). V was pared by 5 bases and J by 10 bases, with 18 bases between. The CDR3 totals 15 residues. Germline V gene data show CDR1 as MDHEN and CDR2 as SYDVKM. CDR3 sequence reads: CASSTLGTNGSPLHF. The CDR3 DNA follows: TGTGCCAGCAGTACCCTTGGGACAAATGGCTCACCCCTCCACTTT.

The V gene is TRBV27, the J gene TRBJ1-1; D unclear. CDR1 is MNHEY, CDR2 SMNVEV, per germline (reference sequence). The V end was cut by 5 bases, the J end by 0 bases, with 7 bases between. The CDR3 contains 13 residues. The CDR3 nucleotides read TGTGCCAGCAGTCCCCACATGAACACTGAAGCTTTCTTT. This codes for CASSPHMNTEAFF.

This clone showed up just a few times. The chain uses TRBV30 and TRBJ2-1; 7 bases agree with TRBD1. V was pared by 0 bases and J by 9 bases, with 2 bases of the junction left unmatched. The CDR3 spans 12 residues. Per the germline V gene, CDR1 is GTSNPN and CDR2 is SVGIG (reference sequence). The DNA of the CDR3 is TGTGCCTGGAGTGTACAGGGGTTTGAGCAGTTCTTC. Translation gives CAWSVQGFEQFF.

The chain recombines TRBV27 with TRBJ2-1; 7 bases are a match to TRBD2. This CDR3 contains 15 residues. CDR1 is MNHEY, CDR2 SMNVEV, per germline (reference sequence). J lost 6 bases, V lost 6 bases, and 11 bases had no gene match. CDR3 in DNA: TGTGCCAGCAGGGGAGGGACTATCGGATCCAATGAGCAGTTCTTC. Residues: CASRGGTIGSNEQFF.

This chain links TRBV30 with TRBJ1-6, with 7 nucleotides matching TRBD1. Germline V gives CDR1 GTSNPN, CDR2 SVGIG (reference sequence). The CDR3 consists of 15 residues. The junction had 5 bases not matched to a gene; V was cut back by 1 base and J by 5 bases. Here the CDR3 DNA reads TGTGCCTGGAGTGACGATACAGGGGATAATTCACCCCTCCACTTT. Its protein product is CAWSDDTGDNSPLHF.

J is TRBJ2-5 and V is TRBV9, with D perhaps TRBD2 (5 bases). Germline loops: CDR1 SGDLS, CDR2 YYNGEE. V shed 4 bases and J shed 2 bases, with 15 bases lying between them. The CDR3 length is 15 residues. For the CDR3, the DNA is TGTGCCAGCAGCTTCATACCGGGAAGACAAGAGACCCAGTACTTC. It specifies CASSFIPGRQETQYF. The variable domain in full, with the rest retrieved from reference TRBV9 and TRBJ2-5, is DSGVTQTPKHLITATGQRVTLRCSPRSGDLSVYWYQQSLDQGLQFLIQYYNGEERAKGNILERFSAQQFPDLHSELNLSSLELGDSALYFCASSFIPGRQETQYFGPGTRLLVL.

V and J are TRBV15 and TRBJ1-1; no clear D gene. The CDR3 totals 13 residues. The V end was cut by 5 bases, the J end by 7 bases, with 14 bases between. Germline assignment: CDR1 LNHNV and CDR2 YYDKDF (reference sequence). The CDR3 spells CATSSQTGYEAFF. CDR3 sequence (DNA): TGTGCCACCAGCTCCCAGACGGGGTATGAAGCTTTCTTT.

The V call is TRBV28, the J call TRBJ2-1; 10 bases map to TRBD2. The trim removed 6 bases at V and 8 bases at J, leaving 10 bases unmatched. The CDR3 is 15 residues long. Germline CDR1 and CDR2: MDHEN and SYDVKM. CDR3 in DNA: TGTGCCAGCAGGGCTAGCGGGGGCTTGGGGCATGAGCAGTTCTTC. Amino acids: CASRASGGLGHEQFF.